This is a list of T cell receptor beta chains from one sample in a study of blood T cell repertoires in COVID-19. Clones were read by immunoSEQ multiplex PCR, and TCRdb kept only the in-frame ones, dropping some. The sample has roughly 230,000 clones, 90% seen once. Sequenced material: peripheral blood. The receptors were sampled from a woman aged 55-70 years with COVID-19, enrolled during active disease. The CDR3 runs from the conserved cysteine through the conserved F or W.

V gene	J gene	CDR3 length	CDR3 protein
TRBV9	TRBJ2-3	14	CASSSQGGGLTQYF
TRBV9	TRBJ2-1	16	CASSVERTSGGNEQFF
TRBV19	TRBJ1-5	14	CASSIGQLNQPQHF
TRBV6-5	TRBJ1-1	16	CASSYYRERGNTEAFF
TRBV3-1/TRBV3-2	TRBJ2-2	14	CASSPSGGAPELFF
TRBV9	TRBJ1-4	15	CASSFDRGSNEKLFF
TRBV6-5	TRBJ1-1	13	CASSRSLNTEAFF
TRBV7-3	TRBJ2-7	15	CASSLGGGGAGEKYF
TRBV19	TRBJ1-5	14	CASSSEGSNQPQHF
TRBV7-2	TRBJ1-1	14	CASSLDTTNTEAFF
TRBV14	TRBJ2-7	15	CASSQGTSDYYEQYF
TRBV19	TRBJ2-1	16	CASSISPQGSVNEQFF
TRBV13	TRBJ1-3	17	CASSLAGGLAPGNTIYF
TRBV10-3	TRBJ2-2	14	CAISGQEKAGELFF
TRBV18	TRBJ1-4	15	CASSPRDATNEKLFF
TRBV7-2	TRBJ1-3	14	CASSLALPGNTIYF
TRBV19	TRBJ1-1	16	CASSKGGVRGNTEAFF
TRBV10-3	TRBJ2-5	14	CAISERDRQETQYF
TRBV5-1	TRBJ1-1	14	CASSGDGQGSEAFF
TRBV15	TRBJ2-7	16	CATSPEIGGVRYEQYF
TRBV9	TRBJ1-2	15	CASSVEGQQNYGYTF
TRBV21-1	TRBJ2-7	17	CASSTRWQGLFGYEQYF
TRBV2	TRBJ1-5	13	CASKSDRNQPQHF
TRBV5-1	TRBJ1-1	16	CASSENPIVRRREAFF
TRBV7-9	TRBJ2-5	16	CASSSAPMGYIETQYF
TRBV7-2	TRBJ1-2	15	CASSSGQGWVYGYTF
TRBV7-9	TRBJ1-2	16	CASSLGPGHPEDGYTF
TRBV4-2	TRBJ1-2	16	CASSPGEGHPTKGYTF
TRBV7-2	TRBJ2-2	18	CASSKTSGGFANTGELFF
TRBV7-9	TRBJ2-2	14	CASSPGQNTGELFF
TRBV3-1/TRBV3-2	TRBJ2-5	14	CASSLPASRETQYF
TRBV5-1	TRBJ1-4	16	CASSIQGTGTNEKLFF
TRBV11-1	TRBJ2-1	16	CASSRQGGGYYNEQFF
TRBV30	TRBJ1-6	13	CAWRTGSHSPLHF
TRBV6-1	TRBJ1-6	14	CASSEARTNSPLHF
TRBV4-3	TRBJ1-5	17	CASSQDPSGAGEQPQHF
TRBV11-2	TRBJ2-5	15	CASSLELTGGETQYF
TRBV28	TRBJ1-2	12	CASSFLNYGYTF
TRBV6-6	TRBJ1-6	16	CASSRSRRQGNSPLHF
TRBV10-3	TRBJ1-2	16	CAISESGTGTNYGYTF
TRBV7-2	TRBJ1-2	14	CASSLIEGGYGYTF
TRBV7-2	TRBJ2-2	16	CASSLGAGGLSGELFF
TRBV10-3	TRBJ1-1	14	CAISDSTRDTEAFF
TRBV6-5	TRBJ2-7	13	CASSYRGGYEQYF
TRBV19	TRBJ2-2	16	CASNPRGFGGTGELFF
TRBV21-1	TRBJ2-6	19	CASSAPGTGRPSGANVLTF
TRBV16	TRBJ1-2	16	CASSQSGAGENYGYTF
TRBV3-1/TRBV3-2	TRBJ2-2	16	CASSHRGGVYTGELFF
TRBV2	TRBJ1-5	13	CASSKDAGQPQHF
TRBV5-4	TRBJ2-7	14	CASSVTGTAYEQYF
TRBV24-1	TRBJ1-5	19	CATSDPDDRDQRCNQPQHF
TRBV5-1	TRBJ1-3	15	CASSSDRNSGNTIYF
TRBV30	TRBJ2-7	13	CAFETGVSYEQYF
TRBV9	TRBJ2-7	15	CASSVAFATTYEQYF